Following are 27 T cell receptor beta chains from one sample sequenced in a study of T cells after yellow fever vaccination. TCRdb independently ran MiXCR on the 5' RACE reads; one entry per CDR3 protein. This table holds over 300,000 distinct CDR3 sequences, roughly 6.8% found once. The source material was PBMCs, sampled more than 35 days after the first yellow fever vaccination. The source is a man between 18 and 35 years old who received the YFV17D yellow fever vaccine.

The V gene is TRBV2, the J gene TRBJ2-5; 15 bases are shared with TRBD2. Per germline, CDR1 SNHLY and CDR2 FYNNEI. The CDR3 extends over 18 amino acids. DNA of the CDR3: TGTACCCGCTGTCCCGGGACTAGCGGGGGGCCGGGGTGGGAGACCCAGTACTTC. It is translated as CTRCPGTSGGPGWETQYF. Supplemented by reference TRBV2 and TRBJ2-5, the full variable domain reads EPEVTQTPSHQVTQMGQEVILRCVPISNHLYFYWYRQILGQKVEFLVSFYNNEISEKSEIFDDQFSVERPDGSNFTLKIRSTKLEDSAMYFCTRCPGTSGGPGWETQYFGPGTRLLVL.

V gene TRBV5-1 combines with J gene TRBJ1-1; 7 nucleotides agree with TRBD1. V trimming: 1 base; J trimming: 5 bases; junction bases outside the gene matches: 8. CDR1 SGHRS and CDR2 YFSETQ come from the germline V gene. This CDR3 is built from 15 residues. The CDR3 DNA sequence: TGCGCCAGCAGCTTGAATAGGGGGCGCGGGACTGAAGCTTTCTTT. Translation gives CASSLNRGRGTEAFF.

This clonotype has at least ten counts. This chain connects TRBV5-8 to TRBJ2-7; 7 bases are shared with TRBD1. CDR3 length: 14 residues. Unmatched junction bases numbered 9, after V lost 7 bases and J lost 2 bases. Germline V CDR1 and CDR2: SGHTS, YDEGEE. The CDR3 DNA sequence: TGTGCCAGCGCCCATCCACAGGGGACCTACGAGCAGTACTTC. This encodes CASAHPQGTYEQYF.

This clonotype was detected a few times. The V call is TRBV7-2, the J call TRBJ2-7, with D uncertain. Germline CDR1 is SGHTA and CDR2 is FQGNSA. V lost 0 bases and J lost 3, with 9 bases in between. CDR3 size: 14 residues. Here the CDR3 reads CASSLADAFYEQYF. CDR3 coding DNA: TGTGCCAGCAGCTTAGCTGACGCTTTCTACGAGCAGTACTTC.

V gene TRBV20-1 combines with J gene TRBJ2-6; D ambiguous. V was clipped by 7 bases and J by 2 bases, with 6 bases between them. CDR1 and CDR2 (germline): DFQATT, SNEGSKA (reference sequence). The CDR3 has 12 residues. CDR3 protein: CSVAAGANVLTF. CDR3 bases: TGCAGTGTGGCCGCTGGGGCCAACGTCCTGACTTTC.

This clonotype was seen a few times. The chain has TRBV4-1 and TRBJ1-5, with D possibly TRBD1 on 5 matching bases. Per the germline V gene, CDR1 is MGHRA and CDR2 is YSYEKL. The V and J ends lost 5 bases and 5 bases respectively, with 10 bases between them. The CDR3 spans 13 residues. CDR3 in DNA: TGCGCCAGCAGCGGAGGAGGGGATCAGCCCCAGCATTTT. This sequence encodes CASSGGGDQPQHF.

This clonotype appeared a few times. V is TRBV20-1 and J is TRBJ1-1; TRBD1 aligns across 7 bases. V trimming: 6 bases; J trimming: 1 base; junction bases outside the gene matches: 5. The CDR3 covers 13 residues. CDR1 is DFQATT and CDR2 is SNEGSKA in the germline V gene (reference sequence). DNA of the CDR3: TGCAGTGCCCCGGGACAGCAGAACACTGAAGCTTTCTTT. It specifies CSAPGQQNTEAFF.

In its sample, this clonotype was seen a few times. The chain links TRBV6-1 to TRBJ1-6; possibly TRBD1 for D (5 bases). The V and J ends lost 6 bases and 13 bases respectively, with 19 bases between them. Germline loops: CDR1 MNHNS, CDR2 SASEGT. The CDR3 is 14 amino acids. CDR3 in amino acids: CASRPGTASGPLHF. The CDR3 DNA reads as TGTGCCAGCAGACCCGGGACGGCCTCGGGTCCCCTCCACTTT.

This chain links TRBV5-1 with TRBJ1-1; 8 bases match TRBD1. The CDR3 consists of 17 residues. V lost 0 bases and J lost 5; bases outside the gene matches: 12. Germline V gene lookup returns CDR1 SGHRS and CDR2 YFSETQ. The CDR3 coding sequence is TGCGCCAGCAGCTTGGATCGGACAGGGAGGGGAGGAACTGAAGCTTTCTTT. Its translation is CASSLDRTGRGGTEAFF.

V is TRBV7-6 and J is TRBJ1-4, with no clear D. The CDR3 contains 13 residues. Germline V lookup: CDR1 SGHVS, CDR2 FNYEAQ. The ends were cut back, 10 bases at V and 5 bases at J, with 14 bases in the middle. CDR3 residues: CATENKLNEKLFF. The DNA of the CDR3 is TGTGCCACCGAAAATAAACTAAATGAAAAACTGTTTTTT.

The chain joins TRBV21-1 to TRBJ1-2; TRBD1 is taken as the D call from the table, unchecked against the DNA. TRBV21-1 is labeled a pseudogene. The CDR3 has 13 residues. As DNA, the CDR3 is TGTGCCAGCAGCAAAGGCGGGGCCTATGGCTACACCTTC. It encodes CASSKGGAYGYTF.

The rearrangement joins TRBV4-1 to TRBJ1-5; TRBD1 might be the D (5 bases). This CDR3 has 15 residues. Trimming pared 0 bases from V and 5 bases from J, leaving 11 bases between. Germline CDR1 reads MGHRA; CDR2 reads YSYEKL. The CDR3 region is CASSQDRQGYQPQHF. CDR3 in DNA: TGCGCCAGCAGCCAAGATAGGCAGGGATATCAGCCCCAGCATTTT.

This clonotype was recorded a few times. The V gene is TRBV7-2, the J gene TRBJ2-2; D gene unclear. Germline-derived CDR1 and CDR2 are SGHTA and FQGNSA. CDR3 length: 18 residues. Trimming cost V 0 bases and J 1 base, with 15 bases left between them. CDR3 residues: CASSLAQGHRMNTGELFF. CDR3 nucleotides: TGTGCCAGCAGCTTAGCTCAAGGGCACCGGATGAACACCGGGGAGCTGTTTTTT.

This clonotype showed up just a few times. The chain is built from TRBV25-1 and TRBJ1-5; D unresolved. Trimming took 0 bases from V and 7 from J, leaving 10 bases between them. CDR1 is MGHDK, CDR2 SYGVNS, per germline. This CDR3 comprises 14 residues. The CDR3 coding sequence is TGTGCCAGCAGTGAATATCTGGGTGACCAGCCCCAGCATTTT. Translated: CASSEYLGDQPQHF. The variable domain in full, with the rest retrieved from reference TRBV25-1 and TRBJ1-5, is EADIYQTPRYLVIGTGKKITLECSQTMGHDKMYWYQQDPGMELHLIHYSYGVNSTEKGDLSSESTVSRIRTEHFPLTLESARPSHTSQYLCASSEYLGDQPQHFGDGTRLSIL.

The V gene is TRBV6-1, the J gene TRBJ2-1; 8 nucleotides match TRBD2. J was trimmed by 7 bases and V by 5 bases; bases with no gene match: 13. The CDR3 consists of 16 residues. Germline CDR1 and CDR2: MNHNS and SASEGT. The CDR3 region is CASSPTPPGGGNEQFF. The CDR3 DNA reads as TGTGCCAGCAGTCCAACCCCCCCGGGGGGGGGTAATGAGCAGTTCTTC.

This clonotype was seen only a few times. The chain employs TRBV27 and TRBJ2-5; TRBD2 might be the D (5 bases). The CDR3 totals 15 residues. V was cut by 2 bases and J by 1 base, with 11 bases left in between. In germline, CDR1 is MNHEY, CDR2 SMNVEV (reference sequence). The CDR3 DNA is TGTGCCAGCAGTTTAGTTCCGGGGTTCCAAGAGACCCAGTACTTC. It translates to CASSLVPGFQETQYF.

This clonotype came up many times. The J gene is TRBJ2-7, the V gene TRBV6-2 or TRBV6-3; D remains ambiguous. This CDR3 region has 16 residues. Trimming took off 0 bases at V and 0 bases at J, with 12 bases between the two ends. The germline V gene encodes CDR1 MNHEY and CDR2 SVGEGT. In nucleotides, the CDR3 is TGTGCCAGCAGTTACTCGATCGCAGAGATCTCCTACGAGCAGTACGTC. It translates to CASSYSIAEISYEQYV.

This clonotype was detected only a few times. J is TRBJ1-4 and V is TRBV20-1; 8 positions match TRBD1. Losses at the gene ends were 4 bases for V and 6 bases for J; bases not matched to a gene: 1. Germline assignment: CDR1 DFQATT and CDR2 SNEGSKA (reference sequence). The CDR3 length is 12 residues. Written as DNA, the CDR3 is TGCAGTGCTAAGACAGGGGATGAAAAACTGTTTTTT. Translated, it gives CSAKTGDEKLFF.

In its sample, this clonotype was seen many times. This chain joins TRBV7-2 and TRBJ2-4; either TRBD1 or TRBD2 may supply D (5 bases each). V shed 0 bases and J shed 3 bases, with 12 bases lying between them. Per the germline V gene, CDR1 is SGHTA and CDR2 is FQGNSA. This CDR3 spans 16 amino acids. The chain's CDR3 is CASSLARLGDKNIQYF. The CDR3 bases are TGTGCCAGCAGCTTAGCGCGCTTGGGGGACAAAAACATTCAGTACTTC.

This clonotype came up many times. The chain combines TRBV7-9 with TRBJ2-7; perhaps D is TRBD1 or TRBD2 (6 bases each). The CDR3 totals 14 residues. V lost 5 bases to trimming and J lost 7 bases, with 18 bases between them. CDR1 and CDR2 from the germline V gene are SEHNR and FQNEAQ (reference sequence). This chain's CDR3 is CASSREGGIGEQYV. In nucleotides, the CDR3 is TGTGCCAGCAGCCGCGAAGGGGGGATAGGGGAGCAGTACGTC.

This clonotype was seen ten or more times. The chain is built from TRBV6-2 or TRBV6-3 and TRBJ2-5; D gene uncertain. V was cut by 6 bases and J by 2 bases, with 16 bases left in between. This CDR3 has 15 amino acids. CDR1 is MNHEY and CDR2 is SVGEGT in the germline V gene. The CDR3: CASSTEATRQETQYF. CDR3 DNA: TGTGCCAGCAGCACCGAGGCCACCCGACAAGAGACCCAGTACTTC.

This clonotype was detected a few times. This CDR3 is CASSPGTAGGEKLFF. CDR3 sequence (DNA): TGTGCCAGCAGTCCAGGGACGGCCGGCGGTGAAAAACTGTTTTTT. The chain couples TRBV12-3 or TRBV12-4 to TRBJ1-4; D may be TRBD1 (5 bases). V lost 5 bases and J 7 bases, leaving 17 bases between the germline ends. This CDR3 has 15 amino acids.

The V and J genes are TRBV12-5 and TRBJ2-7; possibly TRBD1 or TRBD2 for D (5 bases each). The CDR3 runs to 14 residues. Germline V gene lookup returns CDR1 LGHNT and CDR2 FRNRAP. Trimming removed 9 bases at V and 5 bases at J, with 20 bases between. Here the CDR3 DNA reads TGTGCTAGAGAGGAGACAGAGGGGCTCAACGAGCAGTACTTC. Translated, it gives CAREETEGLNEQYF.

This clonotype was seen at least ten times. The chain has TRBV11-2 and TRBJ1-5, with D unclear. V was shortened by 5 bases and J by 4 bases, with 15 bases between the two germline ends. The CDR3 contains 15 residues. Germline V gene sequence: CDR1 SGHAT, CDR2 FQNNGV. DNA for the CDR3: TGTGCCAGCAGCCCCCCAGGCTCCCGGAATCAGCCCCAGCATTTT. Amino acid sequence: CASSPPGSRNQPQHF.

V and J are TRBV10-3 and TRBJ2-2; D is perhaps TRBD1 (6 bases). From germline, CDR1 is ENHRY and CDR2 SYGVKD. Trimming pared 7 bases from V and 0 bases from J, leaving 12 bases between. The CDR3 runs to 15 residues. Here the CDR3 reads CAIKVGAANTGELFF. CDR3 DNA: TGTGCCATCAAGGTGGGGGCGGCGAACACCGGGGAGCTGTTTTTT.

This clonotype was counted only a few times. The chain joins TRBV12-3 or TRBV12-4 to TRBJ2-3; 7 bases align to TRBD2. The CDR3 covers 16 residues. Trimming took 2 bases from V and 2 from J; bases not matched to a gene: 7. The CDR3 spells CASSLIAGEITDTQYF. For the CDR3, the DNA is TGTGCCAGCAGTTTAATTGCGGGGGAGATCACAGATACGCAGTATTTT.

This clonotype was seen ten or more times. This chain links TRBV6-4 with TRBJ2-2; 11 nucleotides align to TRBD2. V gave up 3 bases and J gave up 9 bases; unmatched junction bases: 9. The CDR3 covers 16 residues. Germline V CDR1 and CDR2: MRHNA, SNTAGT. In nucleotides, the CDR3 is TGTGCCAGCAGTGATCGGGCTAGCGGGGGGCCGAGGGAGCTGTTTTTT. It yields the protein CASSDRASGGPRELFF.